The TCR beta chain described here comes from a study of early T cells in non-severe SARS-CoV-2 infection. As for the study in general: The study sequenced bulk RNA from unsorted whole blood, with chains unpaired. General observations from the study: Matching results from VDJdb favored anti-spike CD8 responses, leaving private and CD4 specificities undetected.

In its sample, this clonotype was seen once. The antigen remains unidentified. Individual cDNA molecules received unique molecular identifiers. A single record per CDR3 protein comes from TCRdb applying MiXCR to the 5' RACE reads. The sample lists 70,000 to 95,000 distinct CDR3 sequences; more than 13% were seen once. The CDR3 consists of 18 residues. CDR1 is SGHTA, CDR2 FQGNSA, per germline. Trimming cost V 5 bases and J 0 bases; bases outside gene matches: 10. Sample: whole blood. The sequence was obtained from an adult who was a healthcare worker with PCR-confirmed SARS-CoV-2 infection or an uninfected control (not recorded which). J is TRBJ2-2 and V is TRBV7-2, with 9 positions matching TRBD1. DNA for the CDR3: TGTGCCAGCAGCCCCGTGGGACAGGGCCATCCGAACACCGGGGAGCTGTTTTTT. It codes for CASSPVGQGHPNTGELFF.